Listed below are T cell receptor beta chains from one sample, sequenced in a study of metastatic and nonmetastatic thyroid tumors. TCRdb reassembled clones from the PCR reads with MiXCR. Of 20,000 to 25,000 clones listed, 15% to 20% are singletons. Sequenced: adjacent normal tissue. The receptors were gathered from a male donor with papillary thyroid cancer or a benign thyroid nodule (not recorded which). Some clones in this sample may be carry-over from other donors' samples. Each CDR3 is given with its conserved first and last residue. The order of the fields is clone size, V gene, CDR3 length, J gene, D gene, CDR3 DNA, CDR3 protein. D genes are given only for firm matches. The size entry is marked missing in some rows and otherwise reads once, few, many or a size class.

many	TRBV25-1	15	TRBJ2-3	.	TGTGCCAGCAGTGGAAGACAGAGCAGCACAGATACGCAGTATTTT	CASSGRQSSTDTQYF
.	TRBV9	15	TRBJ1-3	.	TGTGACAGCAGCGAGTTAGGGGACTCTGGAAACACCATATATTTT	CDSSELGDSGNTIYF
many	TRBV7-3	14	TRBJ1-2	.	TGTGCCAGCAGCTTAACGAGGGGGGGCTATGGCTACACCTTC	CASSLTRGGYGYTF
many	TRBV13	15	TRBJ2-7	.	TGTGCCAGCAGCTTGGGCACGGGCCGGGTACGGGAGCAGTACTTC	CASSLGTGRVREQYF
.	TRBV7-2	15	TRBJ2-7	TRBD2	TGTGCCAGCAGACTGAGCGGGGGGGTCTCCTACGAGCAGTACTTC	CASRLSGGVSYEQYF
medium-sized	TRBV24-1	14	TRBJ2-3	.	TGTGCCACCAGTGATCAGAGGGGGGCCCGAACGCAGTATTTT	CATSDQRGARTQYF
many	TRBV18	13	TRBJ2-5	.	TGTGCCACCTCCCTGAGGGTCCAAGAGACCCAGTACTTC	CATSLRVQETQYF
many	TRBV5-1	15	TRBJ2-2	.	TGCGCCAGCAGCTTACTTCTAGGACCCACCGGGGAGCTGTTTTTT	CASSLLLGPTGELFF
many	TRBV7-6	17	TRBJ2-1	TRBD2	TGTGCCAGCAGCTTAGGCCGACGGGAGGCTTCCTACAATGAGCAGTTCTTC	CASSLGRREASYNEQFF
many	TRBV5-1	15	TRBJ2-3	TRBD1	TGCGCCAGCAGCTTGGCAGGACAGGACATTGATACGCAGTATTTT	CASSLAGQDIDTQYF
many	TRBV9	15	TRBJ1-1	TRBD1	TGTGCCAGCAGCGCCGGGACAGGGGGTTACACTGAAGCTTTCTTT	CASSAGTGGYTEAFF
once	TRBV9	15	TRBJ2-3	.	TGTGCCAGCAGCTTAGCTTCTGGGAGCACAGATACGCAGTATTTT	CASSLASGSTDTQYF
few	TRBV27	13	TRBJ2-7	.	TGTGCCACCATGAAGGACGGGGGCTACGAGCAGTACTTC	CATMKDGGYEQYF
many	TRBV10-3	18	TRBJ2-3	TRBD2	TGTGCCATCAGTGAGCCCGTGGGTAGCGGGGACGGCACAGATACGCAGTATTTT	CAISEPVGSGDGTDTQYF
many	TRBV5-1	11	TRBJ1-4	.	TGCGCCAGCAGCTCTGGGCAAAAACTGTTTTTT	CASSSGQKLFF
many	TRBV7-2	16	TRBJ2-5	.	TGTGCCAGCAGCTTATTGCCTTCCGTGCGACAAGAGACCCAGTACTTC	CASSLLPSVRQETQYF
medium-sized	TRBV6-2/TRBV6-3	16	TRBJ1-6	.	TGTGCCAGCAGCGCCGAGACAACGTTAGCGAAGTCACCCCTCCACTTT	CASSAETTLAKSPLHF
.	TRBV7-2	16	TRBJ2-5	TRBD2	TGTGCCAGCAGCTATCACCCAGCGGGAGGAAAAGAGACCCAGTACTTC	CASSYHPAGGKETQYF
many	TRBV28	15	TRBJ1-4	.	TGTGCCAGCAGTTTAACAGACGGTAAAAGGGAAAAACTGTTTTTT	CASSLTDGKREKLFF
few	TRBV4-1	14	TRBJ1-5	.	TGCGCCAGCAGCCAAGTGCTGGGGGATCAGCCCCAGCATTTT	CASSQVLGDQPQHF
many	TRBV5-6	17	TRBJ2-2	TRBD2	TGTGCCAGCAGCTTGGTCTTAGCGGGAGGGCCTGTCGGGGAGCTGTTTTTT	CASSLVLAGGPVGELFF
many	TRBV18	17	TRBJ2-6	.	TGTGCCAGCTCAGCCTCGGACGGACTCTCTGGGGCCAACGTCCTGACTTTC	CASSASDGLSGANVLTF
many	TRBV5-6	15	TRBJ1-3	TRBD1	TGTGCCAGCAGCGGGGGACAGAGCTCTGGAAACACCATATATTTT	CASSGGQSSGNTIYF